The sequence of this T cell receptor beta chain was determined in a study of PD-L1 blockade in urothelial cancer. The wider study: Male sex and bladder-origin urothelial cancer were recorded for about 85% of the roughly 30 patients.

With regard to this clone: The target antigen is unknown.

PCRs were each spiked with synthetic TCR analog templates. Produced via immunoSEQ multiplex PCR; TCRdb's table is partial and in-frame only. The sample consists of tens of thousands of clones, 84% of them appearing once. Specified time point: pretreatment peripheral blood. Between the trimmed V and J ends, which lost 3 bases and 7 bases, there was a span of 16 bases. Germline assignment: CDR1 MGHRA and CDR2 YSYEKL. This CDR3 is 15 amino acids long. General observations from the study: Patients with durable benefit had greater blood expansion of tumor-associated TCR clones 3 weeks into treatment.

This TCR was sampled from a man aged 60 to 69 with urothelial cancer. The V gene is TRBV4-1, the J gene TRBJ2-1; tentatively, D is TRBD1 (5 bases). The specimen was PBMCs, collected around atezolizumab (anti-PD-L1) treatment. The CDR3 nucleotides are TGCGCCAGCAGCCATCACGCCAGGGAAAGTAATGAGCAGTTCTTC. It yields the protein CASSHHARESNEQFF.